This entry lists 16 T cell receptor beta chains sequenced from one sample in a study of neurological immune-mediated disorders. TCRdb passed the 5' RACE reads through MiXCR, listing each CDR3 protein once. Of roughly 98,000 distinct CDR3 sequences in the sample, 13% are singletons; the top ten hold around 5%. Time point in this sample: longitudinal time-point 2. Input material: PBMCs. The receptors here all came from a female donor with HTLV-1-associated myelopathy (HAM/TSP).

This clonotype was detected only a few times. This chain uses TRBV2 with TRBJ2-7, with a possible D match to TRBD1 (6 bases). The germline V gene encodes CDR1 SNHLY and CDR2 FYNNEI. Trimming removed 2 bases at V and 5 bases at J, with 10 bases between. The CDR3 totals 13 residues. CDR3 DNA: TGTGCCAGCAGTGAACAGGGGCCCAACGAGCAGTACTTC. Residues: CASSEQGPNEQYF.

This clonotype has at least ten counts. The chain carries TRBV12-3 or TRBV12-4 and TRBJ2-7, with D possibly being TRBD2 (6 bases). Trimming cost V 1 base and J 4 bases, with 8 bases left between them. This CDR3 spans 13 amino acids. CDR3 DNA sequence: TGTGCCAGCAGTTTAGAGCGGGCGTACGAGCAGTACTTC. It translates to CASSLERAYEQYF.

As concerns this clonotype: A much larger clonotype is one base distant, so this may be a read error. V and J are TRBV28 and TRBJ2-1, with 10 bases matching TRBD1. The germline gives CDR1 MDHEN, CDR2 SYDVKM. The CDR3 totals 14 residues. CDR3 in DNA: TGTGTCAGCAGTTTAGGGACAGGGGCCGGGGAGCAGTTCTTC. Residues: CVSSLGTGAGEQFF.

This clonotype was observed at least ten times. The chain carries TRBV7-2 and TRBJ2-4; 9 nucleotides match TRBD2. V shed 2 bases and J 1 base; nucleotides not matched to a gene: 3. The CDR3 covers 16 residues. Germline V gene data show CDR1 as SGHTA and CDR2 as FQGNSA. The CDR3 loop is CASSLSSGVAKNIQYF. CDR3 in DNA: TGTGCCAGCAGCTTATCTAGCGGGGTGGCCAAAAACATTCAGTACTTC.

In this sample, this clonotype turned up a few times. The rearrangement uses TRBV7-8 and TRBJ2-3; no clear D gene. Between the trimmed V and J ends, which lost 4 bases and 2 bases, there was a span of 16 bases. The CDR3 runs to 16 residues. CDR1 is SGHVS, CDR2 FQNEAQ, per germline. The CDR3 here is CASSYGLSPITDTQYF. Written as DNA, the CDR3 is TGTGCCAGCAGCTACGGGCTCTCCCCCATCACAGATACGCAGTATTTT.

Concerning this clonotype itself: This may be a read error, as it is one base from a much larger clone. This chain joins TRBV14 and TRBJ2-7; 9 bases line up with TRBD1. The CDR3 extends over 16 amino acids. With V trimmed by 5 bases and J by 3 bases, 11 bases remained unmatched. Germline CDR1 and CDR2: SGHDN and FVKESK. CDR3 coding DNA: TGTGCCAGCAGCAAATACTCCGGGACAGGGATCTACGAGCAGTACTTC. It is translated as CASSKYSGTGIYEQYF.

This clonotype came up many times. V usage is TRBV7-2 and J usage is TRBJ1-2; 12 bases are a match to TRBD1. The germline V gene has CDR1 SGHTA and CDR2 FQGNSA. Trimming took 0 bases from V and 7 from J; bases not matched to a gene: 3. The CDR3 contains 15 residues. CDR3 DNA sequence: TGTGCCAGCAGCTTAGCGGGACAGGGGGCAGGTGGCTACACCTTC. Translated: CASSLAGQGAGGYTF. Filled out from reference TRBV7-2 and TRBJ1-2, the complete variable domain reads GAGVSQSPSNKVTEKGKDVELRCDPISGHTALYWYRQSLGQGLEFLIYFQGNSAPDKSGLPSDRFSAERTGGSVSTLTIQRTQQEDSAVYLCASSLAGQGAGGYTFGSGTRLTVV.

This clonotype was found many times. The chain links TRBV7-9 to TRBJ2-3, with D perhaps matching TRBD1 or TRBD2 (5 bases each). The germline gives CDR1 SEHNR, CDR2 FQNEAQ (reference sequence). The CDR3 consists of 15 residues. Between the trimmed V and J ends, which lost 5 bases and 3 bases, there was a span of 15 bases. CDR3 sequence: CASSRRDPATDTQYF. The CDR3 DNA is TGTGCCAGCAGCCGCAGGGACCCGGCGACAGATACGCAGTATTTT.

V gene TRBV5-1 combines with J gene TRBJ2-7; D call uncertain. The V gene lost 3 bases and the J gene lost 0 bases, with 7 bases spanning the gap. This CDR3 has 13 amino acids. Looked up from germline, CDR1 is SGHRS and CDR2 is YFSETQ. Here the CDR3 reads CASSSDPSYEQYF. CDR3 DNA sequence: TGCGCCAGCAGCTCGGACCCCTCCTACGAGCAGTACTTC.

This clonotype was recorded at least ten times. The rearrangement links TRBV7-2 to TRBJ1-6, with 11 bases aligning to TRBD1. V lost 5 bases and J lost 9; bases outside the gene matches: 6. The CDR3 is made up of 15 amino acids. From germline, CDR1 is SGHTA and CDR2 FQGNSA. CDR3 residues: CASSQRTGGISPLHF. In DNA, the CDR3 is TGTGCCAGCAGCCAGAGGACAGGGGGCATTTCACCCCTCCACTTT.

At least ten counts were recorded for this clonotype. This sequence joins TRBV28 and TRBJ1-4; TRBD1 aligns across 7 bases. Germline lookup yields CDR1 MDHEN and CDR2 SYDVKM. Trimming removed 4 bases from V and 4 bases from J; junction bases left unmatched: 9. The CDR3 covers 16 residues. The CDR3 spells CASSSPGQVLNEKLFF. As DNA, the CDR3 is TGTGCCAGCAGTTCCCCAGGACAGGTCCTTAATGAAAAACTGTTTTTT.

On this clonotype: A read error may be the cause here, since a much bigger clone is one base away. The chain is built from TRBV28 and TRBJ2-6, with D unclear. CDR1 is MDHEN, CDR2 SYDVKM, per germline. CDR3 length: 15 amino acids. CDR3 DNA sequence: TGTGCCACCAGTTCCCCGGGCGTTGGGGCCAACGTCCTGACTTTC. Its translation is CATSSPGVGANVLTF.

On this clonotype: This clone may be a read error of a much larger clone one base away. The chain combines TRBV14 with TRBJ2-3, with D possibly matching TRBD1 (6 bases). CDR3 length: 14 residues. V was cut by 5 bases and J by 5 bases, with 14 bases left in between. Germline V gives CDR1 SGHDN, CDR2 FVKESK. As DNA, the CDR3 is TGTGCCAGCAGCTTTAGAGCAGGGGAAGATACGCAGTATTTT. It is translated as CASSFRAGEDTQYF.

This clonotype was recorded at least ten times. The chain recombines TRBV20-1 with TRBJ2-2; 11 nucleotides agree with TRBD1. This CDR3 is built from 16 residues. The V segment lost 1 base and the J segment 3 bases; nucleotides outside the gene matches: 4. CDR1 and CDR2 (germline): DFQATT, SNEGSKA (reference sequence). CDR3 sequence reads: CSARGGQGADTGELFF. In nucleotides, the CDR3 is TGCAGTGCTAGAGGCGGACAGGGGGCGGACACCGGGGAGCTGTTTTTT.

This clonotype was recorded at least ten times. The chain is built from TRBV11-2 and TRBJ1-3; 11 nucleotides agree with TRBD1. The germline CDR1 and CDR2 sequences are SGHAT and FQNNGV. Unmatched junction bases numbered 5, after V lost 5 bases and J lost 2 bases. The CDR3 has 16 amino acids. The CDR3 DNA reads TGTGCCAGCAGCGACGGGACAGGGGGTACTGGAAACACCATATATTTT. It codes for CASSDGTGGTGNTIYF.

This clonotype was observed many times. The V call is TRBV5-1, the J call TRBJ1-1; D is uncertain. V lost 6 bases and J lost 0, with 9 bases in between. The CDR3 extends over 13 amino acids. CDR1 SGHRS and CDR2 YFSETQ come from the germline V gene. CDR3 sequence reads: CASMGQLNTEAFF. CDR3 sequence (DNA): TGCGCCAGCATGGGTCAGTTGAACACTGAAGCTTTCTTT.